This TCR beta chain appears in the sequencing data of a study of blood T cell repertoires in COVID-19. Looking at the study overall: Sources were T cells, B-cell-depleted T cells, or PBMCs; the material itself was cDNA or gDNA.

CDR3 size: 20 residues. Germline values: CDR1 LGHDT, CDR2 YNNKEL (reference sequence). The V gene end was trimmed by 4 bases and the J gene end by 7 bases; junction bases not matched to a gene: 19. In the original workflow: Amplification with reference gene primers provided the estimates of nucleated cell counts. The assay was immunoSEQ multiplex PCR, and TCRdb's table has in-frame clones only and misses some. Clonal size and the V and J genes are those of that table, whereas D and trimming came from the DNA. Here the sample spans almost 300,000 clones, around 90% being singletons. The receptor comes from a man between 65 and 85 years old with acute or convalescent COVID-19. The chain is built from TRBV3-1 (or the pseudogene TRBV3-2) and TRBJ2-2; 12 bases align to TRBD2. Sequenced input: peripheral blood. The CDR3 reads CASSLAPMLAGGPGHGELFF. The CDR3 DNA is TGTGCCAGCAGCCTAGCACCGATGCTAGCGGGGGGGCCGGGTCACGGGGAGCTGTTTTTT.